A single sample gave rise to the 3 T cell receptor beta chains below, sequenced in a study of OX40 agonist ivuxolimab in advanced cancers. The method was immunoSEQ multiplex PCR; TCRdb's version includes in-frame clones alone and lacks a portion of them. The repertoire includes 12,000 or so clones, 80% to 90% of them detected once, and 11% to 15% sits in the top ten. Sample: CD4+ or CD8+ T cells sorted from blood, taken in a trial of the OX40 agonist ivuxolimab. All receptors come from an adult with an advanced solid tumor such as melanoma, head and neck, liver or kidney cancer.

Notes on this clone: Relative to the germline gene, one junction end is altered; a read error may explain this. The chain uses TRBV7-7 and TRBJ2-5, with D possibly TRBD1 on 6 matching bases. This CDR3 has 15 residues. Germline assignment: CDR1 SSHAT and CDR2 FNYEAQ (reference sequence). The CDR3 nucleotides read TGTGCTAGCAGCCGATACCAGGGGCGCGAGGAGACCCAGTACTTC. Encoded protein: CASSRYQGREETQYF.

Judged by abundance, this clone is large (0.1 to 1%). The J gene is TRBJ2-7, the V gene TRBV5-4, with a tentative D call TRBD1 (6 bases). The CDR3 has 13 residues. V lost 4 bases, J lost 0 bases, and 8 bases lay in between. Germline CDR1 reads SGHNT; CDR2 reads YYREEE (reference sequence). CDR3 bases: TGTGCCAGCAGCCGGGACAACTCCTACGAGCAGTACTTC. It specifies CASSRDNSYEQYF.

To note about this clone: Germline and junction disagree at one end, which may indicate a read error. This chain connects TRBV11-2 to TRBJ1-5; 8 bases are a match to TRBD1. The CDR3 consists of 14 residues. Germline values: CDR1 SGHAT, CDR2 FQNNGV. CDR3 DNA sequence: TGTGCCAGCAGCTTAGCAGGGGGCAAACAGCCCCAGCATTTT. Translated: CASSLAGGKQPQHF.